The clone carrying this T cell receptor (beta chain) showed up many times. Its antigen is unknown. This sample was taken from a study of blood T cells in healthy people across ages. Findings and limits, study-wide: Possibly confounding the expanded clonotype changes was the fact that donor CMV status was unknown. Both higher diversity and more naive CD4+ cells marked long-lived donors when set against aged donors. Diversity of TCR beta per million T cells declined in a roughly linear way with age.

The CDR3 covers 13 residues. V was shortened by 2 bases and J by 4 bases, with 6 bases between the two germline ends. CDR1 ENHRY and CDR2 SYGVKD come from the germline V gene. Combining a sample-barcoded 5' primer with a J-beta primer mix, a second PCR ran for 7 to 11 cycles. TCRdb reprocessed the 5' RACE reads via MiXCR and lists one record per CDR3 protein. The data hold approximately 1,000,000 distinct CDR3 sequences, with 40% to 55% observed a single time. V is TRBV10-3 and J is TRBJ1-5; D uncertain. The source is a woman between 55 and 75 years old in good health. Sequenced material: blood. The CDR3 is CAISEEPNQPQHF. The CDR3 coding sequence is TGTGCCATCAGTGAGGAACCTAATCAGCCCCAGCATTTT.